This T cell receptor beta chain was captured by sequencing in a study of beta chain features in type 1 diabetes (dated by TCRdb to the late 2010s). A note on the overall study: No differences in mean age, gender distribution, total cell number or subset yield were found between patients and healthy donors. A total of 107,917,701 sorted cells were examined across all samples, and a strong correlation was observed between cell number per subset and RNA yield. In the study, TCRB repertoires of sorted circulating CD4+ T cell subsets from recently diagnosed type 1 diabetes patients were compared with those of matched healthy donors. Whereas all 30 or so donors provided naive and central memory subsets, regulatory and stem cell-like memory subsets were isolated from just 8 patients and roughly eight healthy donors.

The entire amount of isolated RNA was reverse transcribed using the High Capacity cDNA Reverse Transcription Kit, so the sequenced TCRB transcripts were expressed ones. For stem cell-like memory T cell samples, survey-depth immunoSEQ sequencing was used, averaging approximately 910,000 total reads per sample. Sorted cells were lysed in RLT buffer, and RNA was extracted using DNase-treated RNeasy Micro or Mini kits according to cell number. Each cell subset was processed separately to prevent cross-contamination, with patient and healthy donor samples processed together. The immunoSEQ multiplex PCR was used to amplify TCRB sequences from cDNA, generating 87-bp fragments that spanned the CDR3 region. The amplicons were sequenced using the Illumina HiSeq platform. Per the source publication's procedure: Synthetic template baselines were used to correct PCR bias computationally, reads within Hamming distance 2 were collapsed together, and singletons that could not be merged were discarded. Reads were aligned against IMGT to assign V, D and J genes, CDR3 length and insertions or deletions at six rearrangement sites. Within each subset, clonotype counts were normalized to the number of sorted cells before true diversity and Gini coefficients were calculated with the tcR R package. The overlap coefficient, calculated on TCRB nucleotide sequences, was used to quantify repertoire sharing. Sourced from immuneACCESS, this table was stored by TCRdb with only in-frame sequences that have V and J called. A share of the clones is absent; for the studies checked, an unresolved V gene accounts for under half, and the remainder has no known explanation. That table furnishes V, J and clone size, whereas the DNA furnished D and trimming. The sample table lists approximately 46,000 clones, approximately 40% of them with a count of one. The top ten clones comprise about 0.13% of the sample.

Each donor gave one peripheral blood draw, approximately 110 mL on average, collected into heparinised tubes. Using a panel that included CD45RO, CCR7, CD25, CD127, CD95 and CD27, naive, central memory, regulatory and stem cell-like memory CD4+ T cells were sorted on a BD FACSAria II. All sorted populations exceeded 95% purity. PBMCs were isolated right away by Lymphoprep density gradient centrifugation and were stained directly, without culture. To minimize batch effects, samples were stained and sorted in pairs, one healthy donor with one patient per experiment. Worth noting for this clone: No cognate antigen has been identified for it. No base qualities exist here, and no much larger clone lies one base off it.

CDR1 and CDR2 (ENHRY, SYGVKD) derive from the germline V gene. V drops 6 bases and J drops 4 bases, leaving 15 bases in between. The CDR3 covers 14 residues, taking in both the cysteine and the phenylalanine. The only DNA kept is the CDR3, 42 bases in frame from the first base. Here is what the overall study found, with its caveats: Naive, central memory and regulatory TCRB repertoires appeared to be more similar among patients than among healthy donors. In all four CD4+ subsets, TCRB CDR3 length was moderately but significantly shorter in type 1 diabetes patients. Patients with type 1 diabetes made fewer insertions and deleted more nucleotides at VDJ recombination sites, implying thymic rearrangement abnormalities. Because the HLA sub-analyses included only small numbers of individuals, any influence of HLA type on TCRB rearrangement was left unresolved. Sequencing cDNA rather than genomic DNA could over-represent highly expressing activated cells, although activation and CD3 levels did not differ between groups. PCR may preferentially amplify shorter templates, but because patient and control samples were amplified and corrected together, any resulting skew would affect both groups equally.

The sequence derives from a man aged 25-45 years with type 1 diabetes. Sequencing used stem cell memory CD4+ T cells from blood. The cell subset or site tag for this specimen amounts to: stem cell-like memory CD4+ T cells. Recombination linked TRBV10-3 to TRBJ1-1; the D gene remains uncertain. CDR3 region: CAIRPAVEVTEAFF. The sequenced DNA: TGTGCCATCAGGCCGGCGGTCGAGGTCACTGAAGCTTTCTTT.